The clone carrying this TCR beta chain was observed a few times. Antigen specificity is unknown. TCRdb reprocessed the reads via MiXCR and lists one record per CDR3 protein. Of roughly 500,000 distinct CDR3 sequences listed, more than 15% were seen once; the top ten hold about 24%. This entry is derived from a study of T cell repertoires in cytomegalovirus infection. Study in general: Matching HLA type and CMV infection were both indicated by public TCR beta signatures.

Whole-study results and caveats: CMV carriers having the relevant HLA were flagged by cumulative public TCR beta family frequency.

The CDR3 consists of 15 residues. CDR1 and CDR2 (germline): MDHEN, SYDVKM. V lost 2 bases and J lost 2; bases outside the gene matches: 1. The V and J genes are TRBV28 and TRBJ2-7; TRBD2 agrees at 12 bases. This TCR came from a human donor in good health (CMV status not recorded). Some clones in this sample may be carry-over from other donors' samples. The specimen sequenced was CD8+ T cells from PBMCs. CDR3 region: CASSLLAGGAYEQYF. The CDR3 DNA follows: TGTGCCAGCAGTTTACTAGCGGGAGGGGCCTACGAGCAGTACTTC. The entire variable domain, with the rest obtained from reference TRBV28 and TRBJ2-7, is as follows: DVKVTQSSRYLVKRTGEKVFLECVQDMDHENMFWYRQDPGLGLRLIYFSYDVKMKEKGDIPEGYSVSREKKERFSLILESASTNQTSMYLCASSLLAGGAYEQYFGPGTRLTVT.